This is a list of T cell receptor beta chains from one sample in a study of blood T cell repertoires in COVID-19. Data came from immunoSEQ multiplex PCR; TCRdb stores just in-frame clones and leaves some out. The sample carries 53,000 or so clones, 79% recorded once. Specimen: peripheral blood. These TCRs come from a man in his sixties with acute or convalescent COVID-19. Each CDR3 is given with its conserved first and last residue. Fields, in order: clone size, V gene, D gene, J gene, CDR3 DNA, CDR3 protein. A D gene is named only where the DNA matches it firmly. Clone sizes are given selectively: once, few, many, or a class where the clone is expanded.

>.|TRBV3-1/TRBV3-2|TRBD2|TRBJ2-3
TGTGCCAGCAGCCACACTAGCGGGAGAGATACGCAGTATTTT
CASSHTSGRDTQYF
>once|TRBV27|.|TRBJ2-3
TGTGCCAGCAGCATCGACAGGAGCACAGATACGCAGTATTTT
CASSIDRSTDTQYF
>once|TRBV10-3|TRBD1|TRBJ2-2
TGTGCCACCACAGGACAGGGGAATCACGGGGAGCTGTTTTTT
CATTGQGNHGELFF
>.|TRBV11-3|TRBD1|TRBJ1-1
TGTGCCAGCAGCTTAGAAGGGGGCTCCGCTGAAGCTTTCTTT
CASSLEGGSAEAFF
>.|TRBV3-1/TRBV3-2|.|TRBJ1-2
TGTGCCAGCAGTTGGAGGGAGGGAGGCTACACCTTC
CASSWREGGYTF
>.|TRBV6-5|.|TRBJ1-4
TGTGCCAGCAGATCCGTGGGACACCCTAATGAAAAACTGTTTTTT
CASRSVGHPNEKLFF
>once|TRBV7-3|TRBD2|TRBJ2-2
TGTGCCAGCAGCTTAGCGGGAGCAAACACCGGGGAGCTGTTTTTT
CASSLAGANTGELFF
>.|TRBV5-4|.|TRBJ2-1
TGTGCCAGCAGCTCCAAGACTAGAAGCGATGAGCAGTTCTTC
CASSSKTRSDEQFF
>.|TRBV10-1|.|TRBJ2-3
TGCGCCAGCAGTGAGGGCAGTTCAGATACGCAGTATTTT
CASSEGSSDTQYF
>.|TRBV4-2|.|TRBJ1-1
TGTGCCAGCAGGGCAGCGCAAAACATGAACACTGAAGCTTTCTTT
CASRAAQNMNTEAFF
>.|TRBV7-9|TRBD1|TRBJ2-7
TGTGCCAGCAGGTGGGGACAGGAGAGCGGCGAGCAGTACTTC
CASRWGQESGEQYF
>.|TRBV28|TRBD1|TRBJ1-5
TGTGCCAGCAGTTCCATTTGGGACAGGGACTGGCGCAATCAGCCCCAGCATTTT
CASSSIWDRDWRNQPQHF
>.|TRBV2|TRBD1|TRBJ2-7
TGTGCCAGCAGGAGACAGGGTCAGATAGGGTACTTC
CASRRQGQIGYF
>.|TRBV7-2|.|TRBJ1-5
TGTGCCAGCAGCCCCCGGGGGGGACCCAATCAGCCCCAGCATTTT
CASSPRGGPNQPQHF
>.|TRBV5-6|.|TRBJ1-1
TGTGCCAGCAGCTCTCAAACAGAAGCTTTCTTT
CASSSQTEAFF
>few|TRBV11-2|.|TRBJ2-7
TGTGCCAGCAGCCCGGGACATCTCAGCTCCTACGAGCAGTACTTC
CASSPGHLSSYEQYF
>.|TRBV9|TRBD1|TRBJ1-1
TGTGCCAGCAGCGGCGGACAGGGACGAGCTTTCTTT
CASSGGQGRAFF
>medium-sized|TRBV2|TRBD1|TRBJ1-5
TGTGCCAGCGACCTACAGGGGGTTAGCAATCAGCCCCAGCATTTT
CASDLQGVSNQPQHF
>once|TRBV11-2|.|TRBJ2-3
TGTGCCAGCAGCCTCGGGAGAGATACGCAGTATTTT
CASSLGRDTQYF
>.|TRBV5-1|.|TRBJ1-1
TGCGCCAGCAGCTTACCCTCGCGGCCCACTGAAGCTTTCTTT
CASSLPSRPTEAFF
>.|TRBV3-1/TRBV3-2|.|TRBJ2-1
TGTGCCAGCAGCCGAGGGTGGTCAGCGGGCCTTTACAATGAGCAGTTCTTC
CASSRGWSAGLYNEQFF
>few|TRBV19|TRBD1|TRBJ2-7
TGTGCCAGTAGTCCCAGGAGGGACAGGGGGTGGGAGCAGTACTTC
CASSPRRDRGWEQYF
>.|TRBV30|.|TRBJ2-1
TGTGCCTGGAGTCCAGGTCCGGGAGCTTACAATGAGCAGTTCTTC
CAWSPGPGAYNEQFF
>.|TRBV14|TRBD1|TRBJ2-7
TGTGCCAGCAGCCAAGAGTTCCTCGGGACAGGAATATACGAGCAGTACTTC
CASSQEFLGTGIYEQYF
>.|TRBV28|.|TRBJ1-2
TGTGCCAGCATGCCGGGAATTAACTATGGCTACACCTTC
CASMPGINYGYTF
>.|TRBV13|TRBD2|TRBJ2-2
TGTGCCAGCACCACGGGGACTAGCGGGAGGACCGGGGAGCTGTTTTTT
CASTTGTSGRTGELFF
>.|TRBV28|.|TRBJ1-2
TGTGCCAGCAGTTTAAGGCGGATCTATGGCTACACCTTC
CASSLRRIYGYTF
>.|TRBV6-5|TRBD1|TRBJ1-5
TGTGCCAGCAGTTGGGACAGGAACCAGCCCCAGCATTTT
CASSWDRNQPQHF
>.|TRBV28|TRBD1|TRBJ1-1
TGTGCCAGCAGTCCTGGGACAGGGAAAGGAGTGGGAGAAGCTTTCTTT
CASSPGTGKGVGEAFF
>.|TRBV10-2|TRBD2|TRBJ2-7
TGCGCCAGCAAACTAGCGGGTGGGGCTCGGGAGCAGTACTTC
CASKLAGGAREQYF
>.|TRBV15|TRBD1|TRBJ1-4
TGTGCCACCAGCAGGGACAGGCAGGAAAAACTGTTTTTT
CATSRDRQEKLFF
>.|TRBV3-1/TRBV3-2|.|TRBJ1-5
TGTGCCAGCAGCCAAGATCGGGATCAGCCCCAGCATTTT
CASSQDRDQPQHF
>.|TRBV2|TRBD1|TRBJ1-1
TGTGCCAGCAGTGAAGTGGTTAGCAGGGGGATTGAAGCTTTCTTT
CASSEVVSRGIEAFF
>few|TRBV7-9|TRBD2|TRBJ2-7
TGTGCCCTGGCCTCGAGCGGGAGGTACGAGCAGTACTTC
CALASSGRYEQYF
>.|TRBV19|TRBD1|TRBJ1-4
TGTGCCAGTAGTCCCCAAAGGGGGCCGAATGAAAAACTGTTTTTT
CASSPQRGPNEKLFF
>.|TRBV3-1/TRBV3-2|.|TRBJ1-1
TGTGCCAGCGTCCAAGGCGCTGAAGCTTTCTTT
CASVQGAEAFF
>.|TRBV7-3|TRBD1|TRBJ1-1
TGTGCCAGCAGCCTGGGACAGCAAAACACTGAAGCTTTCTTT
CASSLGQQNTEAFF
>.|TRBV19|TRBD1|TRBJ2-7
TGTGCCAGTAGTTGGGGACAGGGCAACGAGCAGTACTTC
CASSWGQGNEQYF
>.|TRBV28|TRBD1|TRBJ1-2
TGTGCCAGCAGTAATGGACAGGGGGTTGTCTATGGCTACACCTTC
CASSNGQGVVYGYTF
>.|TRBV7-6|TRBD1|TRBJ2-3
TGTGCCAGCAGCCCCACAGGGGGCAGCACAGATACGCAGTATTTT
CASSPTGGSTDTQYF
>.|TRBV27|TRBD2|TRBJ2-1
TGTGCCAGCAGTTTAATTCCGCTAGCGGGAGACAATGAGCAGTTCTTC
CASSLIPLAGDNEQFF
>.|TRBV30|TRBD1|TRBJ2-7
TGTGCCTGGACCAGGGGGTTATCCTACGAGCAGTACTTC
CAWTRGLSYEQYF
>few|TRBV19|.|TRBJ2-1
TGTGCCAGTAGTATCCAGTACGATGAGCAGTTCTTC
CASSIQYDEQFF
>.|TRBV14|TRBD2|TRBJ2-1
TGTGCCAGCAGCCCGGAGCGGGGCCGCTCCTACAATGAGCAGTTCTTC
CASSPERGRSYNEQFF
>.|TRBV2|.|TRBJ2-7
TGTGCCAGCAGTGAGGGCGGGAACGAGCAGTACTTC
CASSEGGNEQYF
>once|TRBV19|TRBD1|TRBJ1-4
TGTGCCAGTAGTCCTTCCTCGACAGGGTTTAATGAAAAACTGTTTTTT
CASSPSSTGFNEKLFF
>.|TRBV5-6|.|TRBJ1-1
TGTGCCAGCAGCTTGGGCACAGGGAGCACTGAAGCTTTCTTT
CASSLGTGSTEAFF
>few|TRBV5-1|.|TRBJ1-3
TGCGCCAGCAGCTTGGAGTCGGTAGGAAACACCATATATTTT
CASSLESVGNTIYF
>.|TRBV7-9|TRBD2|TRBJ2-7
TGTGCCAGCAGCGAAGCTAGCGGACTCTCCTACGAGCAGTACTTC
CASSEASGLSYEQYF
>.|TRBV2|.|TRBJ2-7
TGTGCCAGCACTGGGCAGCCCTACGAGCAGTACTTC
CASTGQPYEQYF
>.|TRBV7-2|.|TRBJ2-3
TGTGCCAGCAGCCGTGAGGGGACATACACAGATACGCAGTATTTT
CASSREGTYTDTQYF
>once|TRBV18|.|TRBJ1-1
TGTGCCAGCTCACCACTGGAGGGCTTGAACACTGAAGCTTTCTTT
CASSPLEGLNTEAFF
>.|TRBV27|TRBD1|TRBJ1-4
TGTGCCAGCAGTGACAGGGGTAGCGAAAAACTGTTTTTT
CASSDRGSEKLFF